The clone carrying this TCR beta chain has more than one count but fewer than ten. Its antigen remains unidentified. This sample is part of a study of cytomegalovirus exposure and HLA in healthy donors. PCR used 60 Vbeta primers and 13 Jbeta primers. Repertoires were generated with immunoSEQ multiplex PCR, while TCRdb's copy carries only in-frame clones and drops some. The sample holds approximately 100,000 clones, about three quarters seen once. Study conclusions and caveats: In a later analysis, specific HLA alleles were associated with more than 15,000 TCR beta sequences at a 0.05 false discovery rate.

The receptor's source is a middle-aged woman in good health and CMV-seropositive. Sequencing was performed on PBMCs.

This CDR3 reads CAIMTGGSSYTF. The CDR3 nucleotides are TGTGCCATCATGACAGGGGGCTCGAGCTACACCTTC. V gene TRBV10-3 combines with J gene TRBJ1-2; TRBD1 agrees at 10 bases. V dropped 7 bases and J dropped 9; count of bases not matched to a gene: 5. This CDR3 region has 12 residues. CDR1 is ENHRY and CDR2 is SYGVKD in the germline V gene.